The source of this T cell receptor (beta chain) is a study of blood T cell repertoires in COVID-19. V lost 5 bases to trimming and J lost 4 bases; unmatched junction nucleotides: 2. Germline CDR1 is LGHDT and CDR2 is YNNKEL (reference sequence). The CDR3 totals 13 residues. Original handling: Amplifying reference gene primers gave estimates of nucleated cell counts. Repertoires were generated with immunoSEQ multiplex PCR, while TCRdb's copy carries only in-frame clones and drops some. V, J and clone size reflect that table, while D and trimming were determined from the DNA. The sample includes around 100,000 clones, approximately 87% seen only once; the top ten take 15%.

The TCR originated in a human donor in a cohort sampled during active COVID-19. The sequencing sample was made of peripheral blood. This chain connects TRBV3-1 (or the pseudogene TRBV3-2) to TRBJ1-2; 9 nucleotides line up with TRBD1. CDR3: CASSKDRGYGYTF. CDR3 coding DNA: TGTGCCAGCAGCAAGGACAGGGGCTATGGCTACACCTTC.